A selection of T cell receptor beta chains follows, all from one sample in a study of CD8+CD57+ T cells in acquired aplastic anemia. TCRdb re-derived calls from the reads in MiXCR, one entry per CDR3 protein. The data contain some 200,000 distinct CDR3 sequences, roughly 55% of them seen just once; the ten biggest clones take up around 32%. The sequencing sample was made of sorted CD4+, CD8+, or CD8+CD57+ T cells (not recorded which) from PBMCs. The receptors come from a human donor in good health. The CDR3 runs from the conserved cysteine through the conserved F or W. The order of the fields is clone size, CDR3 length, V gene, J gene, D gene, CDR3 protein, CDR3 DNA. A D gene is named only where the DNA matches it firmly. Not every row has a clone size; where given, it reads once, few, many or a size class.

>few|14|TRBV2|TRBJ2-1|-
CVSLDRLSYNEQFF
TGTGTCAGCTTAGACCGGTTATCCTACAATGAGCAGTTCTTC
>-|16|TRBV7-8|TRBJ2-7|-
CASSLVVAAPTYEQYF
TGTGCCAGCAGCCTAGTAGTAGCGGCACCCACCTACGAGCAGTACTTC
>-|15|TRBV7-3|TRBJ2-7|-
CASSEGAGTNYEQYF
TGTGCCAGCAGCGAAGGGGCGGGGACCAACTACGAGCAGTACTTC
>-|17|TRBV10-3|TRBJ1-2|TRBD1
CAISESKGQGPNYGYTF
TGTGCCATCAGTGAGTCAAAGGGACAGGGGCCTAACTATGGCTACACCTTC
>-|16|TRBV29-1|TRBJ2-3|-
CSVLLGQARLADTQYF
TGCAGCGTACTTTTAGGGCAGGCTAGATTGGCAGATACGCAGTATTTT
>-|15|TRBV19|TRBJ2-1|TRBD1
CASSMTGLSYNEQFF
TGTGCCAGTAGTATGACAGGGCTCTCCTACAATGAGCAGTTCTTC
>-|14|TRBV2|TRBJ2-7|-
CASSGLGRYYEQYF
TGTGCCAGCAGTGGGTTGGGCAGGTACTACGAGCAGTACTTC
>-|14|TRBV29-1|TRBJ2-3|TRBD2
CSVRLAGVVDTQYF
TGCAGCGTCAGACTAGCGGGTGTGGTAGATACGCAGTATTTT
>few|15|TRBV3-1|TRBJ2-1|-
CASSQGTVGGYEQFF
TGTGCCAGCAGCCAAGGGACTGTAGGTGGGTATGAGCAGTTCTTC
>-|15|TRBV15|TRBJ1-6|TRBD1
CATSREDRVYSPLHF
TGTGCCACCAGCAGAGAGGACAGGGTTTATTCACCCCTCCACTTT
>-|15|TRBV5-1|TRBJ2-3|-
CASSSGTLRTDTQYF
TGCGCCAGCAGCTCGGGGACACTTCGCACAGATACGCAGTATTTT
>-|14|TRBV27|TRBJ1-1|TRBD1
CASSPRTGDTEAFF
TGTGCCAGCAGTCCCCGAACAGGGGACACTGAAGCTTTCTTT
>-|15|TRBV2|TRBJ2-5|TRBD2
CASRLAGGWEETQYF
TGTGCCAGCCGGCTAGCGGGAGGGTGGGAGGAGACCCAGTACTTC
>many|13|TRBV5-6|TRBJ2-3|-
CASSLLSADTQYF
TGTGCCAGCAGCTTGCTCTCGGCAGATACGCAGTATTTT
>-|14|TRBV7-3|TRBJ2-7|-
CASSPPGSPYEQYF
TGTGCCAGCAGCCCTCCTGGGTCCCCCTACGAGCAGTACTTC
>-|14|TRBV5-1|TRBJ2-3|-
CASRGPGTTDTQYF
TGCGCCAGCAGGGGTCCAGGGACCACGGATACGCAGTATTTT
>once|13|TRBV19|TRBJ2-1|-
CASNGDYANEQFF
TGTGCCAGTAATGGAGACTACGCTAATGAGCAGTTCTTC
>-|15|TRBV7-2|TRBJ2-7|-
CASSLAQGGYYEQYF
TGTGCCAGCAGCTTAGCACAGGGAGGATACTACGAGCAGTACTTC
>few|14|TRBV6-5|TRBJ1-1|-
CASSYSPGDTEAFF
TGTGCCAGCAGTTACTCACCAGGGGACACTGAAGCTTTCTTT
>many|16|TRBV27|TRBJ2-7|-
CASGPLRDIVWNEQYF
TGTGCCAGCGGACCACTTCGGGACATCGTTTGGAACGAGCAGTACTTC
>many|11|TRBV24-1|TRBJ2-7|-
CATSDSHEQYF
TGTGCCACCAGTGATTCCCACGAGCAGTACTTC
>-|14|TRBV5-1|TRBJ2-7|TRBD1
CASSLDRASYEQYF
TGCGCCAGCAGCTTAGACAGGGCCTCCTACGAGCAGTACTTC